These 7 T cell receptor beta chains share one sample of origin, sequenced in a study of T-cell memory formation after mild COVID-19. TCRdb re-called the 5' RACE reads through MiXCR, storing one row per CDR3 protein. Of 250,000 or so distinct CDR3 sequences detected, more than 15% appear once; the ten largest clones hold 20% to 25%. The sample comprised PBMCs or a T cell subset sorted from them (not recorded which). Receptors were obtained from a man between 18 and 29 years old who had mild COVID-19 (a few samples of this study predate the infection). Cell type and time point are not known.

The J gene is TRBJ1-4, the V gene TRBV28, with D perhaps matching TRBD1 (6 bases). The CDR3 length is 14 residues. Per the germline V gene, CDR1 is MDHEN and CDR2 is SYDVKM. V was shortened by 6 bases and J by 2 bases, with 10 bases between the two germline ends. DNA for the CDR3: TGTGCCAGCAGGAGCCAGGGGACTAATGAAAAACTGTTTTTT. Protein product: CASRSQGTNEKLFF.

The rearrangement joins TRBV6-1 to TRBJ2-5; D may be TRBD1 or TRBD2 (5 bases each). CDR1 MNHNS and CDR2 SASEGT come from the germline V gene. This CDR3 spans 16 amino acids. V lost 3 bases, J lost 0 bases, and 14 bases lay in between. The CDR3 region is CASSDSGRANQETQYF. In nucleotides, the CDR3 is TGTGCCAGCAGTGACTCGGGACGGGCCAACCAAGAGACCCAGTACTTC.

The table lists this clonotype with a few counts. The rearrangement joins TRBV15 to TRBJ2-7; D remains ambiguous. Germline V lookup: CDR1 LNHNV, CDR2 YYDKDF (reference sequence). The CDR3 is 12 residues long. Trimming stripped 4 bases from V and 2 bases from J, with 6 bases between. The CDR3: CATSKGAYEQYV. In nucleotides, the CDR3 is TGTGCCACCAGCAAGGGCGCCTACGAGCAGTACGTC.

This chain uses TRBV7-8 with TRBJ1-5, with a weak D call TRBD1 (5 bases). Looked up from germline, CDR1 is SGHVS and CDR2 is FQNEAQ. With 5 bases removed from V and 5 bases from J, the gap between germline ends came to 16 bases. The CDR3 is 15 residues long. The CDR3 loop reads CASSPMWGTDQPQHF. Here the CDR3 DNA reads TGTGCCAGCAGCCCAATGTGGGGGACGGATCAGCCCCAGCATTTT.

This sequence joins TRBV7-9 and TRBJ1-2; D is undetermined. V was shortened by 4 bases and J by 8 bases, with 14 bases between the two germline ends. Germline V CDR1 and CDR2: SEHNR, FQNEAQ (reference sequence). The CDR3 consists of 13 residues. The CDR3: CASSSLESQGYTF. CDR3 nucleotides: TGTGCCAGCAGCTCCCTGGAGAGTCAAGGCTACACCTTC.

This chain links TRBV7-6 with TRBJ2-2; 8 nucleotides agree with TRBD2. The CDR3 extends over 17 amino acids. The germline V gene has CDR1 SGHVS and CDR2 FNYEAQ. The J segment lost 2 bases and the V segment lost 5 bases, leaving 10 bases of the junction unmatched. CDR3 sequence reads: CASSPQSGGPNTGELFF. DNA for the CDR3: TGTGCCAGCAGCCCCCAGAGCGGGGGCCCAAACACCGGGGAGCTGTTTTTT.

This chain joins TRBV24-1 and TRBJ2-5; weak D call: TRBD2 (7 bases). The V end was cut by 9 bases, the J end by 3 bases, with 13 bases between. CDR3 length: 13 amino acids. The germline gives CDR1 KGHDR, CDR2 SFDVKD. CDR3 sequence: CATARGGEETQYF. Written as DNA, the CDR3 is TGTGCCACCGCTCGCGGGGGCGAAGAGACCCAGTACTTC.